These 14 T cell receptor beta chains came from one sample sequenced in a study of blood T cell repertoires in COVID-19. Using immunoSEQ multiplex PCR, the repertoire was profiled, and TCRdb retains in-frame clones only, with some absent. This table holds 250,000 to 350,000 clones, around 85% found once. Sequencing was carried out using peripheral blood. All receptors derive from a human donor with COVID-19, enrolled during active disease. The donor label of this sample is uncertain.

J is TRBJ2-6 and V is TRBV5-5, with a possible D match to TRBD1 (5 bases). Trimming removed 5 bases at V and 0 bases at J, with 9 bases between. CDR3 size: 15 residues. Germline V gene data show CDR1 as SGHKS and CDR2 as YYEKEE (reference sequence). The CDR3 loop reads CASRPGSSGANVLTF. The CDR3 region has the DNA TGTGCCAGCAGGCCAGGGTCCTCTGGGGCCAACGTCCTGACTTTC.

The genes are TRBV9 and TRBJ2-1; 12 nucleotides match TRBD2. Germline V gives CDR1 SGDLS, CDR2 YYNGEE. Trimming at V came to 3 bases and at J to 6 bases, leaving 7 bases not matched to a gene. The CDR3 sequence is 16 residues long. This chain's CDR3 is CASSAPSSGRANEQFF. DNA of the CDR3: TGTGCCAGCAGCGCCCCCTCTAGCGGGAGGGCCAATGAGCAGTTCTTC. Using reference TRBV9 and TRBJ2-1 for the parts outside the CDR3, the full variable domain is DSGVTQTPKHLITATGQRVTLRCSPRSGDLSVYWYQQSLDQGLQFLIQYYNGEERAKGNILERFSAQQFPDLHSELNLSSLELGDSALYFCASSAPSSGRANEQFFGPGTRLTVL.

The table lists this clone with a count of one. J is TRBJ2-2 and V is TRBV5-1; weak D call: TRBD1 (6 bases). Germline CDR1 and CDR2: SGHRS and YFSETQ. The CDR3 extends over 15 amino acids. Trimming cost V 5 bases and J 7 bases, with 18 bases left between them. The CDR3 region is CASSLLTGTGGELFF. For the CDR3, the DNA is TGCGCCAGCAGTTTGCTTACAGGGACCGGCGGGGAGCTGTTTTTT.

The chain joins TRBV28 to TRBJ1-2; the match to TRBD1 covers 9 bases. Trimming cost V 4 bases and J 2 bases; bases outside gene matches: 8. Germline values: CDR1 MDHEN, CDR2 SYDVKM. CDR3 length: 16 amino acids. CDR3 in amino acids: CASSWETGGANYGYTF. CDR3 DNA: TGTGCCAGCAGTTGGGAAACAGGGGGCGCGAACTATGGCTACACCTTC.

The chain is built from TRBV10-2 and TRBJ1-1; D unresolved. The V gene's germline CDR1 is WSHSY and CDR2 SAAADI. The V gene lost 2 bases and the J gene lost 0 bases, with 10 bases spanning the gap. CDR3 length equals 15 residues. The CDR3: CASSERGTMNTEAFF. As DNA, the CDR3 is TGCGCCAGCAGTGAGCGCGGTACTATGAACACTGAAGCTTTCTTT.

V and J are TRBV6-1 and TRBJ1-6; 9 nucleotides agree with TRBD1. V shed 4 bases, J shed 7 bases, and the junction held 8 bases outside the gene matches. The germline CDR1 and CDR2 sequences are MNHNS and SASEGT. The CDR3 has 16 residues. The CDR3 loop reads CASSAEPGQGNSPLHF. CDR3 nucleotides: TGTGCCAGCAGTGCCGAACCGGGACAGGGAAATTCACCCCTCCACTTT.

This clone was seen a single time. V is TRBV7-3 and J is TRBJ2-2; 10 bases align to TRBD1. The trim removed 2 bases at V and 7 bases at J, leaving 1 base unmatched. The germline V gene encodes CDR1 SGHTA and CDR2 FQGTGA. The CDR3 sequence is 14 residues long. The CDR3 loop reads CASSLGTGVGELFF. The CDR3 DNA follows: TGTGCCAGCAGCTTAGGGACAGGGGTCGGGGAGCTGTTTTTT.

Note on this clone: Other nucleotide sequences in the sample specify the same CDR3. The V and J genes are TRBV18 and TRBJ1-5; D gene uncertain. The germline CDR1 and CDR2 sequences are KGHSH and LQKENI. With 6 bases removed from V and 2 bases from J, the gap between germline ends came to 8 bases. The CDR3 consists of 13 residues. CDR3 protein: CASSRRGNQPQHF. CDR3 bases: TGTGCCAGCTCTCGGAGGGGCAATCAGCCCCAGCATTTT.

This sequence joins TRBV29-1 and TRBJ1-1, with 9 bases fitting TRBD1. With V trimmed by 6 bases and J by 5 bases, 7 bases remained unmatched. The germline V gene encodes CDR1 SQVTM and CDR2 ANQGSEA. The CDR3 loop spans 13 amino acids. In DNA form, the CDR3 reads TGCAGCGTGGAACAGGGGGCTAAGACTGAAGCTTTCTTT. It yields the protein CSVEQGAKTEAFF.

This chain's CDR3 is CASSILQGATYEQYF. The CDR3 DNA follows: TGTGCCAGCAGCATCCTACAGGGGGCAACCTACGAGCAGTACTTC. The chain recombines TRBV2 with TRBJ2-7; 9 nucleotides line up with TRBD1. V was pared by 6 bases and J by 2 bases, with 8 bases of the junction left unmatched. The CDR3 is 15 residues long. Per germline, CDR1 SNHLY and CDR2 FYNNEI.

With respect to this clone: A read error may account for a junction end that differs from germline. The rearrangement links TRBV7-7 to TRBJ2-7; TRBD1 matches 9 bases. The germline gives CDR1 SSHAT, CDR2 FNYEAQ (reference sequence). The CDR3 contains 14 residues. The CDR3 loop is CASSPQTGGYEQYF. The CDR3 DNA sequence: TGTGCTAGCAGCCCTCAGACAGGGGGTTACGAGCAGTACTTC.

This chain joins TRBV6-6 and TRBJ1-2; D possibly corresponds to TRBD1 (5 bases). CDR1 and CDR2 (germline): MNHNY, SVGAGI (reference sequence). The CDR3 spans 11 residues. Deletions cut 6 bases from V and 8 bases from J, with 10 bases between. The CDR3 protein is CASRGLGGYTF. DNA for the CDR3: TGTGCCAGCAGGGGGCTTGGGGGCTACACCTTC.

The chain has TRBV2 and TRBJ1-5; D remains ambiguous. Trimming removed 4 bases from V and 6 bases from J, with 13 bases in between. The CDR3 is 14 residues long. Germline CDR1 and CDR2: SNHLY and FYNNEI. The CDR3 loop reads CASSVMGSRQPQHF. The CDR3 DNA is TGTGCCAGCAGTGTGATGGGGAGCCGTCAGCCCCAGCATTTT.

For the CDR3, the DNA is TGTGCCAGCTCTACGGGACTAGTCTCATACGAGCAGTACTTC. Residues: CASSTGLVSYEQYF. The chain combines TRBV18 with TRBJ2-7; 8 bases match TRBD2. Germline CDR1 reads KGHSH; CDR2 reads LQKENI. The ends lost 6 bases at V and 4 bases at J; junction bases unmatched: 8. This CDR3 has 14 residues.